A single sample is the source of the 14 T cell receptor beta chains below, sequenced in a study of blood T cells in healthy people across ages. Next came a second PCR, run for about 6 to 12 cycles, which used a sample-barcoded 5' primer along with a J-beta primer mix. TCRdb passed the 5' RACE reads through MiXCR, listing each CDR3 protein once. The sample contains around 1,500,000 distinct CDR3 sequences, roughly 28% of which appear only once. Source material: blood. These TCRs come from a woman aged 25 to 39 in good health.

With respect to this clonotype: The missing conserved phenylalanine or tryptophan at the end of this CDR3 makes a read error likely. The chain has TRBV5-5 and TRBJ1-5; perhaps TRBD1 as D (5 bases). The germline CDR1 and CDR2 sequences are SGHKS and YYEKEE (reference sequence). V lost 2 bases, J lost 0 bases, and 9 bases lay in between. The CDR3 runs 15 residues. CDR3 in DNA: TGTGCCAGCAGCTTTGGGGGGTCTAGCAATCAGCCCCAGCATTGT. Translation: CASSFGGSSNQPQHC.

This clonotype was observed many times. V is TRBV2 and J is TRBJ2-4; D unresolved. Germline CDR1 is SNHLY and CDR2 is FYNNEI. The CDR3 covers 13 residues. The V gene lost 4 bases and the J gene lost 6 bases, with 10 bases spanning the gap. CDR3 region: CASSAGSGNIQYF. The CDR3 nucleotides read TGTGCCAGCAGTGCGGGTTCTGGAAACATTCAGTACTTC.

The chain is built from TRBV5-1 and TRBJ2-5; D may be TRBD1 or TRBD2 (5 bases each). Per the germline V gene, CDR1 is SGHRS and CDR2 is YFSETQ. This CDR3 region has 13 residues. V lost 4 bases and J lost 3, with 10 bases in between. Written as DNA, the CDR3 is TGCGCCAGCAGCGCCGGGGCAAAAGAGACCCAGTACTTC. Protein: CASSAGAKETQYF.

There are a few counts of this clonotype. The rearrangement uses TRBV14 and TRBJ2-7; the D is unclear. The CDR3 is 14 residues long. Germline lookup yields CDR1 SGHDN and CDR2 FVKESK. V shed 3 bases and J shed 3 bases, with 12 bases lying between them. In DNA form, the CDR3 reads TGTGCCAGCAGCCATCAAGGACCGAGCTACGAGCAGTACTTC. It translates to CASSHQGPSYEQYF. The entire variable domain, with the rest obtained from reference TRBV14 and TRBJ2-7, is as follows: EAGVTQFPSHSVIEKGQTVTLRCDPISGHDNLYWYRRVMGKEIKFLLHFVKESKQDESGMPNNRFLAERTGGTYSTLKVQPAELEDSGVYFCASSHQGPSYEQYFGPGTRLTVT.

A few counts support this clonotype. The CDR3 spells CASSVGRQGFQETQYF. The CDR3 coding sequence is TGTGCCAGCAGCGTTGGGAGGCAAGGGTTCCAAGAGACCCAGTACTTC. V and J are TRBV9 and TRBJ2-5; D perhaps matches TRBD2 (6 bases). CDR3 length: 16 amino acids. In germline, CDR1 is SGDLS, CDR2 YYNGEE. V lost 2 bases, J lost 1 base, and 15 bases lay in between.

This clonotype was recorded many times. V usage is TRBV12-3 or TRBV12-4 and J usage is TRBJ2-7; 9 positions agree with TRBD1. J lost 4 bases, V lost 5 bases, and 9 bases had no gene match. This CDR3 is built from 15 residues. The CDR3 is CASSHQQGATYEQYF. In DNA form, the CDR3 reads TGTGCCAGCAGTCATCAACAGGGGGCTACATACGAGCAGTACTTC.

This sequence joins TRBV5-1 and TRBJ2-3, with 9 bases fitting TRBD1. CDR3 length: 16 amino acids. Trimming took 0 bases from V and 0 from J; bases not matched to a gene: 2. Germline-derived CDR1 and CDR2 are SGHRS and YFSETQ. The CDR3 region is CASSLDGQGSTDTQYF. The CDR3 bases are TGCGCCAGCAGCTTGGACGGACAGGGGAGCACAGATACGCAGTATTTT.

The chain couples TRBV11-2 to TRBJ2-5, with 8 bases aligning to TRBD1. The junction had 7 bases not matched to a gene; V was cut back by 6 bases and J by 4 bases. CDR3 length equals 14 residues. Germline CDR1 SGHAT, CDR2 FQNNGV. Here the CDR3 DNA reads TGTGCCAGCAGTGCCGGGACAGGATTAGAGACCCAGTACTTC. It codes for CASSAGTGLETQYF. Together with reference TRBV11-2 and TRBJ2-5, the CDR3 gives the full variable domain: EAGVAQSPRYKIIEKRQSVAFWCNPISGHATLYWYQQILGQGPKLLIQFQNNGVVDDSQLPKDRFSAERLKGVDSTLKIQPAKLEDSAVYLCASSAGTGLETQYFGPGTRLLVL.

The rearrangement links TRBV12-3 or TRBV12-4 to TRBJ2-3, with no clear D. The CDR3 extends over 14 amino acids. V lost 2 bases and J lost 13, with 19 bases in between. For the CDR3, the DNA is TGTGCCAGCAGTTTAAAGGTAACGGCAGATATGGAGTATTTT. As protein: CASSLKVTADMEYF.

The rearrangement links TRBV27 to TRBJ2-7, with 9 bases identical to TRBD2. The CDR3 has 14 residues. Looked up from germline, CDR1 is MNHEY and CDR2 is SMNVEV (reference sequence). J was trimmed by 6 bases and V by 4 bases; bases with no gene match: 7. The CDR3 reads CASSSASGIAEQYF. DNA for the CDR3: TGTGCCAGCAGTTCGGCTAGCGGGATCGCCGAGCAGTACTTC.

This sequence joins TRBV20-1 and TRBJ2-4; 9 nucleotides agree with TRBD1. The germline gives CDR1 DFQATT, CDR2 SNEGSKA (reference sequence). Trimming at V came to 3 bases and at J to 0 bases, leaving 9 bases not matched to a gene. The CDR3 runs to 17 residues. The CDR3 spells CSARGQGEDLAKNIQYF. The CDR3 DNA reads TGCAGTGCTAGGGGACAGGGAGAGGACCTAGCCAAAAACATTCAGTACTTC.

In this sample, this clonotype turned up many times. The chain joins TRBV20-1 to TRBJ1-2; possibly TRBD1 for D (6 bases). Trimming took 0 bases from V and 7 from J, leaving 15 bases between them. Germline CDR1 is DFQATT and CDR2 is SNEGSKA (reference sequence). CDR3 length: 14 amino acids. DNA of the CDR3: TGCAGTGCTAGAGATAAGCAGGGGAGTGCTGGCTACACCTTC. Translating gives CSARDKQGSAGYTF.

This sequence joins TRBV27 and TRBJ1-6, with unresolved D. This CDR3 has 14 residues. V lost 0 bases to trimming and J lost 6 bases, with 6 bases between them. Germline V gives CDR1 MNHEY, CDR2 SMNVEV (reference sequence). The CDR3 is CASSLSPFNSPLHF. DNA of the CDR3: TGTGCCAGCAGTTTATCCCCTTTTAATTCACCCCTCCACTTT.

This chain links TRBV20-1 with TRBJ2-3, with 8 positions matching TRBD1. CDR3 length: 13 residues. The germline V gene has CDR1 DFQATT and CDR2 SNEGSKA (reference sequence). V dropped 0 bases and J dropped 6; count of bases not matched to a gene: 2. CDR3 residues: CSARERDRDTQYF. CDR3 coding DNA: TGCAGTGCTAGAGAACGGGACAGGGATACGCAGTATTTT.